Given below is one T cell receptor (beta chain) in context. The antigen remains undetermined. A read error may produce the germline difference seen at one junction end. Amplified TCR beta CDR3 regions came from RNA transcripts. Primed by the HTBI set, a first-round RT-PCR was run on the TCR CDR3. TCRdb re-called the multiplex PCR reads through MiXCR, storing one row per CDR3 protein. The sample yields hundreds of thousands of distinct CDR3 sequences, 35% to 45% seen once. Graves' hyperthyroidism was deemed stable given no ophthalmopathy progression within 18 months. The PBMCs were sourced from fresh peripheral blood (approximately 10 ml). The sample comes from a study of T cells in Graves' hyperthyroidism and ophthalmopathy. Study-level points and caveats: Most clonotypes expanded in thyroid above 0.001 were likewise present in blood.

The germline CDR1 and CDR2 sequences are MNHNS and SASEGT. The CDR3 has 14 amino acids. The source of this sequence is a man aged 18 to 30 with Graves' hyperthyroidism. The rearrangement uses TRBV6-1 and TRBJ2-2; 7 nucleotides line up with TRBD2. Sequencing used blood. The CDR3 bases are TGTGCCAGCAGCTTCTCAAAAGGGAGCGGGGAGCTGGTTTTT. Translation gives CASSFSKGSGELVF.